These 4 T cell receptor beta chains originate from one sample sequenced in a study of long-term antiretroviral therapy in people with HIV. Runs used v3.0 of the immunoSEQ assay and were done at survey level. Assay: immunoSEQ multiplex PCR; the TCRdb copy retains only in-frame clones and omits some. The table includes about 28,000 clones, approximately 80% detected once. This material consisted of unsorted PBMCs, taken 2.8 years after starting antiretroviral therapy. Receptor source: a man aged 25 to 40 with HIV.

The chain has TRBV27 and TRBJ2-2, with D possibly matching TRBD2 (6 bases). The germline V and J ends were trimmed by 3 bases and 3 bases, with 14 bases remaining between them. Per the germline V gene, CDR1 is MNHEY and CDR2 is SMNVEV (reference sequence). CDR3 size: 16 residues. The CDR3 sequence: CASSFQSGYDTGELFF. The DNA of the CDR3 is TGTGCCAGCAGTTTCCAAAGCGGGTACGACACCGGGGAGCTGTTTTTT.

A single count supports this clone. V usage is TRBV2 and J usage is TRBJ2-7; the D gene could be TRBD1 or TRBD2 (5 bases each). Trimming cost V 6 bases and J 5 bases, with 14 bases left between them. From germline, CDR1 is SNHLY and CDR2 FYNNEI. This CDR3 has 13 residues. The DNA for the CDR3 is TGTGCCAGCAGCGATAGGGGAGTCCACGAGCAGTACTTC. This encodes CASSDRGVHEQYF.

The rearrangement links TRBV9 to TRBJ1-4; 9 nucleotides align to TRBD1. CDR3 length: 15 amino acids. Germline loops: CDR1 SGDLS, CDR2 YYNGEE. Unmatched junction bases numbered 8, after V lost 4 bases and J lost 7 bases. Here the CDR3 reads CASSPADRGVEKLFF. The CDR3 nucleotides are TGTGCCAGCAGCCCTGCGGACAGGGGAGTTGAAAAACTGTTTTTT.

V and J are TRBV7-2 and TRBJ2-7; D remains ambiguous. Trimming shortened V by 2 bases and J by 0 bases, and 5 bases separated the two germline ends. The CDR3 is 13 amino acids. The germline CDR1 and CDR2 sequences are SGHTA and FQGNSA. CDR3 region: CASSLSNSYEQYF. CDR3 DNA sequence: TGTGCCAGCAGCTTAAGCAACTCCTACGAGCAGTACTTC.